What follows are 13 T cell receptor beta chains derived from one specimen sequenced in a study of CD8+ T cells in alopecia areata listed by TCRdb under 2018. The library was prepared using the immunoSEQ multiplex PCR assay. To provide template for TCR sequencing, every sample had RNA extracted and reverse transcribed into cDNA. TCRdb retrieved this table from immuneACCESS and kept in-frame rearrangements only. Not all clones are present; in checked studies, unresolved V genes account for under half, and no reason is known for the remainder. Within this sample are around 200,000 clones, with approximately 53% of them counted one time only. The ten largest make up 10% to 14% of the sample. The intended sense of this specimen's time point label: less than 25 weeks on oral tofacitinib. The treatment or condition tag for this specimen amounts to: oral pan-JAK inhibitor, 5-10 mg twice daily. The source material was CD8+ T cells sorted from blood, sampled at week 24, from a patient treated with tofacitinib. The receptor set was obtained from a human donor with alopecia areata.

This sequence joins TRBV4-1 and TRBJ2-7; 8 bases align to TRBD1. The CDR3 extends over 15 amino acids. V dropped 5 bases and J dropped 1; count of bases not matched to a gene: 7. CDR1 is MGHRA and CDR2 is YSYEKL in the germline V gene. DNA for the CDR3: TGCGCCAGCAGCGTACGGACAGGGCTATCCTACGAGCAGTACTTC. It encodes CASSVRTGLSYEQYF.

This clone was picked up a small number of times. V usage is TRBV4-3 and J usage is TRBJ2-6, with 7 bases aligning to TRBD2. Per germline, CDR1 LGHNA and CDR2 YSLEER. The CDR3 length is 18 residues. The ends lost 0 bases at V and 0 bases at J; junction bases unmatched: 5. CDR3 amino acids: CASSQEARGSSGANVLTF. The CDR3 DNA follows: TGCGCCAGCAGCCAAGAGGCGCGGGGGTCCTCTGGGGCCAACGTCCTGACTTTC.

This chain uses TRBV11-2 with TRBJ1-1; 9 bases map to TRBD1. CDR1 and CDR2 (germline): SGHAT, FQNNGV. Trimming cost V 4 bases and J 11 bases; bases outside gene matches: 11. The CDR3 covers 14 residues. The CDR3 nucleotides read TGTGCCAGCAGCTACCCTGGACAGGGGTTCTTCGCTTTCTTT. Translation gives CASSYPGQGFFAFF.

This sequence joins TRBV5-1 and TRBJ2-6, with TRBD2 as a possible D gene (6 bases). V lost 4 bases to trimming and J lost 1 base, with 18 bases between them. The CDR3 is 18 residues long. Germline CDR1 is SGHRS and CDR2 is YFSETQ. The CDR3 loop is CASSPEGRTYSGANVLTF. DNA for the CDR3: TGCGCCAGCAGCCCGGAGGGACGAACTTATTCTGGGGCCAACGTCCTGACTTTC.

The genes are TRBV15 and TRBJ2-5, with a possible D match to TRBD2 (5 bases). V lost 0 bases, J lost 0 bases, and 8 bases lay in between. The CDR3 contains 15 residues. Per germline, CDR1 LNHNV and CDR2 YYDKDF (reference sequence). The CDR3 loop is CATSREREYQETQYF. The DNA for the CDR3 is TGTGCCACCAGCAGAGAAAGGGAGTACCAAGAGACCCAGTACTTC.

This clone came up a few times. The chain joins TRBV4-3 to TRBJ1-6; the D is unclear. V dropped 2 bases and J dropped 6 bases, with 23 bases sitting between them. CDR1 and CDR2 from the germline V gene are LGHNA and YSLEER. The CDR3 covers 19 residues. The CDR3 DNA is TGCGCCAGCAGCCAAAACTGGTGGTTTGGCGTAGGTAGTAATTCACCCCTCCACTTT. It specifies CASSQNWWFGVGSNSPLHF.

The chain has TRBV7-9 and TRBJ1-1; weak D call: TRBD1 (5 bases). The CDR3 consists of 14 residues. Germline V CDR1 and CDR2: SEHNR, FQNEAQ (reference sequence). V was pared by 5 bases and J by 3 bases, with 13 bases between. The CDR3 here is CASSPSGHDTEAFF. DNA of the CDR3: TGTGCCAGCAGCCCATCGGGGCATGACACTGAAGCTTTCTTT.

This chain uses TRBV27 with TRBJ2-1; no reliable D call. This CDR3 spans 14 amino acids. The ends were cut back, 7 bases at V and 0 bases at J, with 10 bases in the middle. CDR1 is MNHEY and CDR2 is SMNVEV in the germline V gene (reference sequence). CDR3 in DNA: TGTGCCAGCAAAGACGGTAGCTCCTACAATGAGCAGTTCTTC. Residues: CASKDGSSYNEQFF.

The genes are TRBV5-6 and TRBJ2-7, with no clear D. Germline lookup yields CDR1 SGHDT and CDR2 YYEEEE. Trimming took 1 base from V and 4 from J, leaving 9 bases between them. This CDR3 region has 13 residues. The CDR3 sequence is CASSLFPSYEQYF. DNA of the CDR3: TGTGCCAGCAGCTTGTTTCCGTCTTACGAGCAGTACTTC.

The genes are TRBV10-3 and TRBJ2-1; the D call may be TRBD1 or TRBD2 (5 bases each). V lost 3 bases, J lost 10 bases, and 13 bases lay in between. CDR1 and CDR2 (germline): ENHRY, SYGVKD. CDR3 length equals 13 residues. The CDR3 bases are TGTGCCATCAGTGAAGGTGGGGGAGAGGAGCAGTTCTTC. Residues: CAISEGGGEEQFF.

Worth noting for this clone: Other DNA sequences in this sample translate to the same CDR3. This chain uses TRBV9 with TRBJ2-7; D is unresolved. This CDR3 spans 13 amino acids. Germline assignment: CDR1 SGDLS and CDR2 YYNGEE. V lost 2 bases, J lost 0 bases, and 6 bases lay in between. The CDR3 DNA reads TGTGCCAGCAGCGTGGGCAGCTCCTACGAGCAGTACTTC. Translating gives CASSVGSSYEQYF.

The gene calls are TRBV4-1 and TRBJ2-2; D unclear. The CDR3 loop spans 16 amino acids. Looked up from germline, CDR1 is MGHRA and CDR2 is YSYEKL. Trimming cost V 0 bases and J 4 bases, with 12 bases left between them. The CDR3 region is CASSQDSGASTGELFF. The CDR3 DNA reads TGCGCCAGCAGCCAAGATTCCGGCGCCTCCACCGGGGAGCTGTTTTTT.

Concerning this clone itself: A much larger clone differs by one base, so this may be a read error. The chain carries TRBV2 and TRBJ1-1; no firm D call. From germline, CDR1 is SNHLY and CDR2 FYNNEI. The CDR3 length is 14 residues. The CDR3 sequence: CASSESLGVTEAFF. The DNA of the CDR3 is TGCGCCAGCAGTGAGTCATTAGGAGTGACTGAAGCTTTCTTT.